In its sample, the clone carrying this T cell receptor (beta chain) was seen many times. The antigen remains undetermined. The time point here: patch test 1, 2 weeks after DPC sensitization. Indicated treatment: therapeutic diphenylcyclopropenone sensitization with weekly scalp DPC. The data were obtained in a study of human T cells and chemical hapten exposure. Overall study: Diphenylcyclopropenone doses were given weekly to the scalps of patients across the roughly 23-week study. Study outcomes and limitations: TCRs at high frequency, those above 1 in 1000, did not change with DPC sensitization.

For the library, individual cDNA molecules each received unique molecular identifiers. MiXCR, run by TCRdb on the RACE reads, gives a single entry per CDR3 protein. There are around 300,000 distinct CDR3 sequences in the sample; about 7% occur only once, and less than 10% lies in the top ten. CDR3 size: 12 residues. The germline CDR1 and CDR2 sequences are SNHLY and FYNNEI. V was pared by 8 bases and J by 8 bases, with 14 bases between. The rearrangement links TRBV2 to TRBJ2-3, with D tentatively TRBD2 (5 bases). Here the sequenced sample was whole blood, taken in connection with sensitization to the hapten diphenylcyclopropenone (DPC). This TCR came from a woman under 30 with alopecia areata. Some clones in this sample may be carry-over from other donors' samples. The CDR3 region is CASRTYAGTQYF. The CDR3 bases are TGTGCCAGCCGAACCTACGCGGGTACGCAGTATTTT.